This T cell receptor (beta chain) was profiled in a study of blood T cell repertoires in COVID-19 (dated by TCRdb to the early 2020s). Concerning the study at large: Collaborator samples came from the United States, Italy and Spain and covered acute and convalescent phases of COVID-19. The material from the prospective study consisted of cDNA or gDNA derived from T cells, B-cell-depleted T cells, or PBMCs. Subjects who had been exposed to COVID-19, were actively infected with it, or had recovered from it provided the deeply sampled blood TCRbeta repertoires that made up the dataset. The repertoires were made available in a free public database intended to serve as a resource for research on the immune response to SARS-CoV-2. The samples were drawn from the first 160 participants of the ongoing ImmuneRACE study and from 950 to 1,500 subjects provided by 6 global collaborators. Nearly every sample came with metadata listing a de-identified subject ID, COVID-19 status, age in years and sex. Where available, HLA class I and class II types were obtained from metadata supplied by the sample provider rather than from assay-based typing.

Concerning this clone itself: Its antigen is still unknown. No much larger clone exists at a distance of one base, and base qualities are not known.

The immunoSEQ Assay, a bias-controlled multiplex PCR, was used to amplify TCRbeta CDR3 regions from genomic DNA. From the authors' description of their analysis: The number of nucleated cells in each sample was estimated by amplification of reference gene primers within the assay. To quantify the absolute abundance of each unique TCRbeta CDR3 rearrangement, sequence reads were collapsed and filtered. For each sample, productive Simpson clonality was calculated by taking the square root of Simpson's diversity index across productive rearrangements. In its TCRdb copy, this immuneACCESS table keeps in-frame sequences only and misses some clones. Where compared with another copy, unresolved V genes explain less than half of these, and the others have no known cause. V, J and clone size reflect that table, while D and trimming were determined from the DNA. This sample has some 40,000 clones in its table, and almost 85% of those were observed once. The top ten clonotypes cover more than 13% of the sample.

What the research found in general, with its limitations: Clinical and demographic metadata were provided uncurated, with the amount varying by source and participant.

Collaborating institutions collected whole blood in K2EDTA tubes following their own protocols. For TCRbeta analysis, collaborator samples were shipped as frozen whole blood, as isolated PBMCs, or as DNA extracted from either sample type. V drops 8 bases and J drops 10 bases, leaving 23 bases in between. The CDR3 has 14 amino acids, counting the end cysteine and phenylalanine. Left in the record is the CDR3 DNA by itself, 42 bases read in frame from the first base. From the germline V gene, CDR1 is MNHEY and CDR2 is SVGAGI. Sequencing used peripheral blood. The chain is encoded by TRBV6-5 joined to TRBJ1-1; D gene: possibly TRBD1, on 6 matching bases. This receptor was identified in a human donor in a cohort sampled during active COVID-19. The nucleotide sequence reads as follows: TGTGCCAGCCAACCCCCGGGACACGTCGGCGGAGCTTTCTTT. It specifies CASQPPGHVGGAFF.